This T cell receptor beta chain was profiled in a study of T-cell memory formation after mild COVID-19 (dated by TCRdb to the early 2020s). About the study as a whole: Most TCR sequence clusters were specific to one of the two donors. The cohort was made up of two young adult volunteers, one female and one male, who were previously healthy. In two donors, T-cell clones that expanded and contracted after mild COVID-19 were followed by sequencing TCRalpha and TCRbeta repertoires longitudinally. The research as a whole found: Contracting CD4+ clones were located mainly in the CM and EM memory subsets, whereas CD8+ clones were found to be enriched in EMRA. SARS-CoV-2 specificity was not confirmed for the second-wave clones peaking on day 37. The study covered only two mild cases, and larger cohorts including severe cases with pre-infection samples were considered necessary. Some responding clones were detected in pre-infection memory, suggesting pre-existing cross-reactive memory T cells joined the SARS-CoV-2 response. Clones contracting from day 15 to 85 had balanced CD4/CD8 phenotypes, while a second wave expanding from day 15 to 37 was biased towards CD4+.

Ficoll-Paque density gradient centrifugation was the method used to isolate PBMCs. The CDR3 spans 15 residues, from the cysteine through the phenylalanine. The retained sequence is limited to the CDR3, 45 bases, with the frame set at the first base. The germline V gene (reference sequence) yields LGHDT for CDR1 and YNNKEL for CDR2. V loses 7 bases at its end and J loses 6 bases; junction bases beyond the gene matches: 10. Sequenced using an Illumina NovaSeq 6000. TCRalpha and TCRbeta cDNA libraries were built by 5'RACE with constant-segment primers, adding sample barcodes and unique molecular identifiers. RNA was extracted from every sample with Trizol reagent. Library amplification was performed in two PCR steps, and a second sample barcode and Illumina TruSeq adapters were introduced in the second step. Libraries were sequenced on an Illumina NovaSeq with 2 x 150 bp paired-end reads. The original methods were these. Reads were demultiplexed and collapsed into UMI-guided consensus sequences with migec v1.2.7. With mixcr v2.1.11, UMI consensuses were aligned to TRA and TRB V and J templates and assembled into clonotypes. Clonotypes were classified as expanded or contracted when called significant by both edgeR and NoisET, with noise models trained on biological replicates. For edgeR calls, the thresholds were a false discovery rate-adjusted p below 0.01 and a log2 fold-change of 1. As an exploratory analysis of dynamics, max-normalized trajectories of the 1000 most abundant clonotypes were examined by PCA with hierarchical clustering. Separately sequenced CD4+ and CD8+ repertoires were used to assign a CD4 or CD8 phenotype to each responding clone. In TCRdb, the public reads were trimmed at Q25 with fastp and aligned with MiXCR, with productive beta chains retained. Every entry covers one CDR3 protein and lists the most common genes and DNA from its rows. The authors' filters were not applied to this entry. A total of hundreds of thousands of distinct CDR3 sequences appear in this sample, approximately 15% of them only once. Together, the top ten hold roughly a fifth of the sample.

Regarding this clonotype: Its antigen specificity is not known. The record has no base qualities; no much larger clone is one base away.

The sample was PBMCs or a T cell subset sorted from them (not recorded which). The rearranged segments are TRBV3-1 and TRBJ2-1; TRBD2 aligns with 9 central bases. The sequence derives from a man between 18 and 35 years old who had mild COVID-19 (a few samples of this study predate the infection). The sample titles of this study are shuffled in the database, so cell type and time point are left out; the donor was told from shared clones. Here is the DNA: TGTGCCAGCACCTTTTCTAGCGGGGTTATCAATGAGCAGTTCTTC. It translates as CASTFSSGVINEQFF.